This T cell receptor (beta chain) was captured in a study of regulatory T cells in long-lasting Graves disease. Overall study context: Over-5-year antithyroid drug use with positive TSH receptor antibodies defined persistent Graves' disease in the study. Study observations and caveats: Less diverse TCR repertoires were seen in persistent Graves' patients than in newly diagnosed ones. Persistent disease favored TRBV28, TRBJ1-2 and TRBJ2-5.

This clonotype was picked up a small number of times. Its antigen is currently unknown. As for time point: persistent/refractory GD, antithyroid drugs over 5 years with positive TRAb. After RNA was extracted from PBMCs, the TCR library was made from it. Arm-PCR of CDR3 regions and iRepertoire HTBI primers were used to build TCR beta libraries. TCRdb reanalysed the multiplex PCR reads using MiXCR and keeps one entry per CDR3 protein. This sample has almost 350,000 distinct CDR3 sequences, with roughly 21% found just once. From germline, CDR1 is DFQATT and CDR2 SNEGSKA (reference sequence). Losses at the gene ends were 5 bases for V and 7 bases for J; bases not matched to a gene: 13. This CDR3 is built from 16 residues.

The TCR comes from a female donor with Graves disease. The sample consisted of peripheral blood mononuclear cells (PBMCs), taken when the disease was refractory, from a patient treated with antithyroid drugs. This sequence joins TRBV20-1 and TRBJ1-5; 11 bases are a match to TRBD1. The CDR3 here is CSALRTGGSRRQPQHF. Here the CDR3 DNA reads TGCAGTGCTCTACGGACAGGGGGCTCTAGGAGGCAGCCCCAGCATTTT.